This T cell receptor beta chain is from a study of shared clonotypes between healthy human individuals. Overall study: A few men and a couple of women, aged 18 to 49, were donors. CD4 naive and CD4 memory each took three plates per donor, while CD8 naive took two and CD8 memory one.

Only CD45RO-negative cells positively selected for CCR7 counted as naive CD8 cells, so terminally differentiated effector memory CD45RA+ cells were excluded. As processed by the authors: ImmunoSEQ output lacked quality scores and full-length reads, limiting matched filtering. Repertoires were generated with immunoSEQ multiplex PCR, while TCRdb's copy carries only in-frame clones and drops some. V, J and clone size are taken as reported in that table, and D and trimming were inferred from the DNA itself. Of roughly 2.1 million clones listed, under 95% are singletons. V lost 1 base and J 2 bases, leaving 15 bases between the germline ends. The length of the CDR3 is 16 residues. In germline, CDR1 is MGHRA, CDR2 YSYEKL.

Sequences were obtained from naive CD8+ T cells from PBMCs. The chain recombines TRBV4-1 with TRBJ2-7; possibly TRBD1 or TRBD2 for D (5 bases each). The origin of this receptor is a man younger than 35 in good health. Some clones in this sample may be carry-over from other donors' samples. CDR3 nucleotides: TGCGCCAGCAGCCAAGGACTTGGGGGTGGGACCTACGAGCAGTACTTC. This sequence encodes CASSQGLGGGTYEQYF.